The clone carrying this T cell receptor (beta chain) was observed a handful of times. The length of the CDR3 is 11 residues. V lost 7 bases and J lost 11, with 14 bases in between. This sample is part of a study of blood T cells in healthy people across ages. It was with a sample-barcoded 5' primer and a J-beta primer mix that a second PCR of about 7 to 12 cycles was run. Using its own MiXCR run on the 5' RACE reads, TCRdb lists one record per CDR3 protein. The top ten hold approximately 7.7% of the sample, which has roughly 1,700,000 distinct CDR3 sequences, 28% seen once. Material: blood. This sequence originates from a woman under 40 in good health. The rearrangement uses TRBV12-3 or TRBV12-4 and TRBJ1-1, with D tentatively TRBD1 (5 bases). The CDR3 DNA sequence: TGTGCCAGCACCCTTTGGGGGAGGGCTTTCTTT. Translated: CASTLWGRAFF.